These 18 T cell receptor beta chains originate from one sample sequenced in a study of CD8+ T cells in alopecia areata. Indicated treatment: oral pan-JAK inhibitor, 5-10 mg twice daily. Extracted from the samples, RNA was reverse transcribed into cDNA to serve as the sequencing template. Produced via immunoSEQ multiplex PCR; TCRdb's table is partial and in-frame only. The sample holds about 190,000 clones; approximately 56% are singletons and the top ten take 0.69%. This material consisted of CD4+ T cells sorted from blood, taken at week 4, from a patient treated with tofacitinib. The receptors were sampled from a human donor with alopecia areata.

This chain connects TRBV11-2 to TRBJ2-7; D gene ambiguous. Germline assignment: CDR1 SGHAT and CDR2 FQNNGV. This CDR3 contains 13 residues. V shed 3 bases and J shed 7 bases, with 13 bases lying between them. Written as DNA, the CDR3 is TGTGCCAGCAGCTTCTGGGATTTGGGTGAGCAGTACTTC. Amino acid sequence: CASSFWDLGEQYF.

CDR3 nucleotide sequence: TGTGCCAGCTCACCCGGCGTCGCGGAATATGGCTACACCTTC. It is translated as CASSPGVAEYGYTF. This chain connects TRBV18 to TRBJ1-2; no reliable D call. The V and J ends lost 3 bases and 5 bases respectively, with 13 bases between them. The CDR3 length is 14 residues. The germline V gene has CDR1 KGHSH and CDR2 LQKENI.

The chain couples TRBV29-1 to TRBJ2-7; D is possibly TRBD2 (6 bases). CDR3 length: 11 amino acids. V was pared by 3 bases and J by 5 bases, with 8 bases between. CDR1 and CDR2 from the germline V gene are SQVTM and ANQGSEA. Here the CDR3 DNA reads TGCAGCGTTGACGGGGGACACGAGCAGTACTTC. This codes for CSVDGGHEQYF.

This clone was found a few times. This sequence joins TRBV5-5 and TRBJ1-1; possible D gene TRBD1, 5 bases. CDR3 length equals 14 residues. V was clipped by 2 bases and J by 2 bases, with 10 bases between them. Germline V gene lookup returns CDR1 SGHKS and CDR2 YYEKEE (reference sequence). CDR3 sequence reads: CASSLFRANTEAFF. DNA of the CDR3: TGTGCCAGCAGCTTATTCAGGGCTAACACTGAAGCTTTCTTT.

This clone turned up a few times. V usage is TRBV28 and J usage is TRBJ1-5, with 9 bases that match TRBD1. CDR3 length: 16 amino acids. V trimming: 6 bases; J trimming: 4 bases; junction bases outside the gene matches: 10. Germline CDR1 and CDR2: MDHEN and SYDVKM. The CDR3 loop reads CASSNPGTGINQPQHF. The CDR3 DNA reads TGTGCCAGCAGCAACCCCGGGACAGGGATTAATCAGCCCCAGCATTTT.

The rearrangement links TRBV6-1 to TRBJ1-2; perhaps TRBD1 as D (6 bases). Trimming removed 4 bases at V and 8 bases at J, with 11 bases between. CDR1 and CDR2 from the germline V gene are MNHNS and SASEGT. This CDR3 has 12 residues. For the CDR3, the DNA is TGTGCCAGCAGTGTTTCCGGGACAGGCTACACCTTC. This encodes CASSVSGTGYTF.

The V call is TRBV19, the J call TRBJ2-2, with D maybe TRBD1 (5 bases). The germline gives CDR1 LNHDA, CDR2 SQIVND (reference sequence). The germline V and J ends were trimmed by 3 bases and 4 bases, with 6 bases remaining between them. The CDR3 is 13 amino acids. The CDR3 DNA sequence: TGTGCCAGTAGTATTAGGGGCACCGGGGAGCTGTTTTTT. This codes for CASSIRGTGELFF.

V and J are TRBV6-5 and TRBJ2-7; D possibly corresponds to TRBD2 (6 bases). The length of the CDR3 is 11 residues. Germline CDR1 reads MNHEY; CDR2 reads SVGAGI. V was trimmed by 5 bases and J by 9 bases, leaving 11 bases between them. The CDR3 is CASSPGLRQYF. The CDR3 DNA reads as TGTGCCAGCAGTCCGGGACTTCGGCAGTACTTC.

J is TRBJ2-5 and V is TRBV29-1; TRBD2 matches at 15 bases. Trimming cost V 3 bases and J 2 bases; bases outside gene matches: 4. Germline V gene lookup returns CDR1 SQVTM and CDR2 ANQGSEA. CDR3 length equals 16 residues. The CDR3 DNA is TGCAGCGTTGAGAGGACTAGCGGGAGGGTTCAAGAGACCCAGTACTTC. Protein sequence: CSVERTSGRVQETQYF.

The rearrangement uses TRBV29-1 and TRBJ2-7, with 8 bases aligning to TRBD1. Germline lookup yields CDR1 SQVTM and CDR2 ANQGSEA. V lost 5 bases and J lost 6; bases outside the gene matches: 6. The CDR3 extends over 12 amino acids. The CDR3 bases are TGCAGCGTTCGGACAGGGATCGGCGAGCAGTACTTC. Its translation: CSVRTGIGEQYF.

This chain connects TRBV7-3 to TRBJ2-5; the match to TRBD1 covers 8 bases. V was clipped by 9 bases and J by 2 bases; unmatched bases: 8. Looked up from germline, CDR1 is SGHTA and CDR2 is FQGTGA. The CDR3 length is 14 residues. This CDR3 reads CARTPGGKQETQYF. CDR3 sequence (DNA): TGTGCCAGAACCCCAGGGGGCAAGCAAGAGACCCAGTACTTC.

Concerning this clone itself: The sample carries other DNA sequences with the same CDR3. The CDR3 bases are TGTGCCTGGAGTGTTCGGGGAAATCAGCCCCAGCATTTT. Protein product: CAWSVRGNQPQHF. The chain links TRBV30 to TRBJ1-5; D is unclear. This CDR3 is 13 amino acids long. The ends were cut back, 0 bases at V and 4 bases at J, with 7 bases in the middle. Germline V gene lookup returns CDR1 GTSNPN and CDR2 SVGIG (reference sequence). Using reference TRBV30 and TRBJ1-5 for the parts outside the CDR3, the full variable domain is SQTIHQWPATLVQPVGSPLSLECTVEGTSNPNLYWYRQAAGRGLQLLFYSVGIGQISSEVPQNLSASRPQDRQFILSSKKLLLSDSGFYLCAWSVRGNQPQHFGDGTRLSIL.

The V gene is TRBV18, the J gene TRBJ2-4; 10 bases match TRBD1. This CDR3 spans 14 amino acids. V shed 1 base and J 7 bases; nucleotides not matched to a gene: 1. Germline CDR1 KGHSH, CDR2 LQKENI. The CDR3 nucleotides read TGTGCCAGCTCACCACTGGGACAGGGGAACATTCAGTACTTC. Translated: CASSPLGQGNIQYF.

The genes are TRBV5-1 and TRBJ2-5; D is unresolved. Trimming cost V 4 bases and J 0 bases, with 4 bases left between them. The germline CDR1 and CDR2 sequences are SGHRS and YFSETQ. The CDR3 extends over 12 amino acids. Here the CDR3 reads CASSINQETQYF. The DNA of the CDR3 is TGCGCCAGCAGCATAAACCAAGAGACCCAGTACTTC. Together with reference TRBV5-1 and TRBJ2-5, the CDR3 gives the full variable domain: KAGVTQTPRYLIKTRGQQVTLSCSPISGHRSVSWYQQTPGQGLQFLFEYFSETQRNKGNFPGRFSGRQFSNSRSEMNVSTLELGDSALYLCASSINQETQYFGPGTRLLVL.

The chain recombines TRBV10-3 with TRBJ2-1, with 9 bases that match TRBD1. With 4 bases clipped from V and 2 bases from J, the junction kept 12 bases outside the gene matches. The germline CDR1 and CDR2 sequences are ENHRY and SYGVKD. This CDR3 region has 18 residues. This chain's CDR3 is CAISGFLGQGRAYNEQFF. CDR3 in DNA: TGTGCCATCAGTGGGTTTCTTGGACAGGGGAGAGCCTACAATGAGCAGTTCTTC.

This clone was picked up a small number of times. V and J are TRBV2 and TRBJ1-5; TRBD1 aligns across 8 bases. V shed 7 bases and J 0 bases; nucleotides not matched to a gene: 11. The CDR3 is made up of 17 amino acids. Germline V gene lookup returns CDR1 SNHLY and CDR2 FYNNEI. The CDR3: CASKPGQGRGSNQPQHF. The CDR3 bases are TGTGCCAGCAAACCCGGACAGGGTAGGGGTAGCAATCAGCCCCAGCATTTT.

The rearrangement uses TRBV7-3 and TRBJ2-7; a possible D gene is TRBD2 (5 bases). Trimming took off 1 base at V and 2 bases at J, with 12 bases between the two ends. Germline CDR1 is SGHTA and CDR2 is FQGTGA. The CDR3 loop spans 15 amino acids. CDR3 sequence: CASSLSSVGTYEQYF. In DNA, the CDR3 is TGTGCCAGCAGCTTAAGTTCAGTCGGGACCTACGAGCAGTACTTC.

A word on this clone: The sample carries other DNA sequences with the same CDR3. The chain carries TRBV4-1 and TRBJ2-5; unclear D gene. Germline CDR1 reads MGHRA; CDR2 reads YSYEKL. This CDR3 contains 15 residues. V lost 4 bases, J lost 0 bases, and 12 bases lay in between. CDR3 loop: CASSLGSGNQETQYF. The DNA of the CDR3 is TGCGCCAGCAGCCTAGGTTCTGGGAACCAAGAGACCCAGTACTTC.